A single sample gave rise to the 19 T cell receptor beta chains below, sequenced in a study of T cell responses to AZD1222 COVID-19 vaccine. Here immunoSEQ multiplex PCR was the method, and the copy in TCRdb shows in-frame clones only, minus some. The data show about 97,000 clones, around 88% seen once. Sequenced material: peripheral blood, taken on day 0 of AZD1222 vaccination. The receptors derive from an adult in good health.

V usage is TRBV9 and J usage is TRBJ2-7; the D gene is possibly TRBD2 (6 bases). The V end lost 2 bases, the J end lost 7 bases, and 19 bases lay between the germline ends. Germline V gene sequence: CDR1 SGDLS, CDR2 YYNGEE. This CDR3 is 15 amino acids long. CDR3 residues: CASSVRDFGRGEQYF. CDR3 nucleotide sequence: TGTGCCAGCAGCGTGCGGGACTTCGGGCGGGGAGAGCAGTACTTC. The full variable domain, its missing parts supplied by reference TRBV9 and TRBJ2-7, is DSGVTQTPKHLITATGQRVTLRCSPRSGDLSVYWYQQSLDQGLQFLIQYYNGEERAKGNILERFSAQQFPDLHSELNLSSLELGDSALYFCASSVRDFGRGEQYFGPGTRLTVT.

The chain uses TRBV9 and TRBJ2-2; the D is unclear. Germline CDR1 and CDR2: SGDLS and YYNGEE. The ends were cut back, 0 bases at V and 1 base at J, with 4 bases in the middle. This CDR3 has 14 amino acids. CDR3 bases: TGTGCCAGCAGCGTAGCTGGGAACACCGGGGAGCTGTTTTTT. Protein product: CASSVAGNTGELFF.

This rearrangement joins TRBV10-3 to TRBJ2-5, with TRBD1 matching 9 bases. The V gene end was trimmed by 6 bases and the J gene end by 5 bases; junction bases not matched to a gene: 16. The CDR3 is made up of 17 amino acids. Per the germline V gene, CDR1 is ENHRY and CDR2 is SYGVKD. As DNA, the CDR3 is TGTGCCATCAGACTCTCGCAGGACAGGGGAGGAGGGGAGACCCAGTACTTC. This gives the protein CAIRLSQDRGGGETQYF.

The CDR3 DNA follows: TGTGCCAGCAGGCAGGCGGGACAGAATAATTCACCCCTCCACTTT. This translates into CASRQAGQNNSPLHF. The chain employs TRBV28 and TRBJ1-6; 7 nucleotides match TRBD1. There are 15 residues in the CDR3. CDR1 and CDR2 (germline): MDHEN, SYDVKM. V shed 6 bases and J 5 bases; nucleotides not matched to a gene: 7.

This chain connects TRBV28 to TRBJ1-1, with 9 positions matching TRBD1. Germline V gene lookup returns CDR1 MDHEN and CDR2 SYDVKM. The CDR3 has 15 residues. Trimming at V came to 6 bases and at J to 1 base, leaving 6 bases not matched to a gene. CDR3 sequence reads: CASRLVGQGNTEAFF. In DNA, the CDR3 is TGTGCCAGCAGATTGGTGGGACAGGGGAACACTGAAGCTTTCTTT.

CDR3 protein: CASSQDRPGYEKLFF. CDR3 coding DNA: TGCGCCAGCAGCCAAGACAGGCCGGGTTACGAAAAACTGTTTTTT. This chain connects TRBV4-1 to TRBJ1-4; no definite D call. Trimming left V 0 bases short and J 8 bases short, with 13 bases between. This CDR3 spans 15 amino acids. CDR1 and CDR2 (germline): MGHRA, YSYEKL.

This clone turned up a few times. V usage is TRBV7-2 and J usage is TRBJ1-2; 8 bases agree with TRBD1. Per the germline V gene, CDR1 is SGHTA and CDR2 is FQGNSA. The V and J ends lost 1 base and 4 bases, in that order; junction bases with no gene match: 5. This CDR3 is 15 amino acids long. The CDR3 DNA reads TGTGCCAGCAGCTTAGATCCAGGGGGCGGCTATGGCTACACCTTC. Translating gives CASSLDPGGGYGYTF.

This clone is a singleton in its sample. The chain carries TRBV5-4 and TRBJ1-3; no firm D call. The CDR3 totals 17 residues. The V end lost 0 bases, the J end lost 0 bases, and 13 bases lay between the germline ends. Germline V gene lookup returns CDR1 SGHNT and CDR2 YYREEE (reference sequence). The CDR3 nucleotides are TGTGCCAGCAGCTTGGGGGTTTCTCTCAGCTCTGGAAACACCATATATTTT. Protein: CASSLGVSLSSGNTIYF.

The CDR3 is CSVEVGVGGYTF. The CDR3, as DNA: TGCAGCGTTGAAGTGGGAGTGGGAGGCTACACCTTC. The genes are TRBV29-1 and TRBJ1-2; D gene ambiguous. The CDR3 covers 12 residues. V was clipped by 1 base and J by 8 bases, with 11 bases between them. Germline V gene sequence: CDR1 SQVTM, CDR2 ANQGSEA.

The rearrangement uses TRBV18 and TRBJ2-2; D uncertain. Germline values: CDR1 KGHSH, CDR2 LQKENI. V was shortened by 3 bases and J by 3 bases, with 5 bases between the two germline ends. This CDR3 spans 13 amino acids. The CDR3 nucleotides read TGTGCCAGCTCACCGACCTACACCGGGGAGCTGTTTTTT. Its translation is CASSPTYTGELFF.

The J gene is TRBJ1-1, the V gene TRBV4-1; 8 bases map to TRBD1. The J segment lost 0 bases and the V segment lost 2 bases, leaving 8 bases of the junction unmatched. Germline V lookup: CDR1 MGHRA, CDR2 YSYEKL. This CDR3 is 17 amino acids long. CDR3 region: CASSQQPGTGMNTEAFF. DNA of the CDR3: TGCGCCAGCAGCCAACAACCCGGGACAGGTATGAACACTGAAGCTTTCTTT.

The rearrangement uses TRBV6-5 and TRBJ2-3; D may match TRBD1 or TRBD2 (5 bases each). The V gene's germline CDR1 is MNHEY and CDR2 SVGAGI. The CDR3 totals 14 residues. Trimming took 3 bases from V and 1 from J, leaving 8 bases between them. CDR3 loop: CASSYWDRTDTQYF. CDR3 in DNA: TGTGCCAGCAGTTATTGGGACCGCACAGATACGCAGTATTTT.

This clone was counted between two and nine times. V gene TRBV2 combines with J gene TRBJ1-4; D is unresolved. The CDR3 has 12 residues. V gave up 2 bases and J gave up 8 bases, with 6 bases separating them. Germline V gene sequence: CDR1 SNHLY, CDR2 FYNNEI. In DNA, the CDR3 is TGTGCCAGCAGTGAAAGGGTGGAAAAACTGTTTTTT. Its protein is CASSERVEKLFF.

CDR3 sequence: CASSYSRNTGELFF. Here the CDR3 DNA reads TGTGCCAGCAGTTACTCGCGGAACACCGGGGAGCTGTTTTTT. The V call is TRBV6-6, the J call TRBJ2-2; D is unresolved. There are 14 residues in the CDR3. Germline V lookup: CDR1 MNHNY, CDR2 SVGAGI (reference sequence). The ends were cut back, 0 bases at V and 1 base at J, with 3 bases in the middle.

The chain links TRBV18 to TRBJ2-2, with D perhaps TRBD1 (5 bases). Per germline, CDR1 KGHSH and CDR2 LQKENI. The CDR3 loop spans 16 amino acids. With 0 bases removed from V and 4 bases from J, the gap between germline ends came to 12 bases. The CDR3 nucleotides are TGTGCCAGCTCACCACCGTCAGGGTCGGGCACCGGGGAGCTGTTTTTT. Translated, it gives CASSPPSGSGTGELFF. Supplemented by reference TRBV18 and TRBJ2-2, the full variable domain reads NAGVMQNPRHLVRRRGQEARLRCSPMKGHSHVYWYRQLPEEGLKFMVYLQKENIIDESGMPKERFSAEFPKEGPSILRIQQVVRGDSAAYFCASSPPSGSGTGELFFGEGSRLTVL.

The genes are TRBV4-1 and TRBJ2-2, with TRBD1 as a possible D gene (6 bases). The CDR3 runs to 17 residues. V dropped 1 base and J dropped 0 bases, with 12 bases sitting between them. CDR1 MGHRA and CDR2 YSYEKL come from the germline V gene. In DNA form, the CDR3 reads TGCGCCAGCAGCCAAGCTACCGGGACATCGAACACCGGGGAGCTGTTTTTT. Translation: CASSQATGTSNTGELFF.

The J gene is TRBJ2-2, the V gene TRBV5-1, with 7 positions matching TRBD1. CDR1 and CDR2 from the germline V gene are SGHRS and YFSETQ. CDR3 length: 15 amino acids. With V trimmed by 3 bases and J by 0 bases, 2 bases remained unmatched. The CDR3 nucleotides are TGCGCCAGCAGCTCAGACAGGGCGAACACCGGGGAGCTGTTTTTT. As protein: CASSSDRANTGELFF.

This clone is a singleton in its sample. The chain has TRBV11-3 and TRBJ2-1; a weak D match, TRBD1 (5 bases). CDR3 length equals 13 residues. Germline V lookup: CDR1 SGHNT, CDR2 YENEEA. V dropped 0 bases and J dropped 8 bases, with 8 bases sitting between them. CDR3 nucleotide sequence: TGTGCCAGCAGCTTAGATGGCAGGGATGAGCAGTTCTTC. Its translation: CASSLDGRDEQFF.

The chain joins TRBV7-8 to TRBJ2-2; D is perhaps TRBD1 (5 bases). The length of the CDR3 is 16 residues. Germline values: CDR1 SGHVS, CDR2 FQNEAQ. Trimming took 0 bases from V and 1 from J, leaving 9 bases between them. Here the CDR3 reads CASSLASRGNTGELFF. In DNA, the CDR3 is TGTGCCAGCAGCTTAGCGAGTAGGGGGAACACCGGGGAGCTGTTTTTT.